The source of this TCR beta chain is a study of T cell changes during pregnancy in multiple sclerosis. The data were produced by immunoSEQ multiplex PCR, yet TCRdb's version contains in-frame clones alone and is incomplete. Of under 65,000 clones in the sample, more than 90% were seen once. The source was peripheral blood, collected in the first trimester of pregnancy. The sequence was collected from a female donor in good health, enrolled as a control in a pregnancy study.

CDR3 amino acids: CASSSGQGAYQPQHF. CDR3 DNA sequence: TGTGCCAGCAGTTCAGGGCAGGGGGCCTATCAGCCCCAGCATTTT. V gene TRBV25-1 combines with J gene TRBJ1-5, with 8 positions matching TRBD1. Germline loops: CDR1 MGHDK, CDR2 SYGVNS. J lost 5 bases, V lost 5 bases, and 8 bases had no gene match. CDR3 length: 15 amino acids.